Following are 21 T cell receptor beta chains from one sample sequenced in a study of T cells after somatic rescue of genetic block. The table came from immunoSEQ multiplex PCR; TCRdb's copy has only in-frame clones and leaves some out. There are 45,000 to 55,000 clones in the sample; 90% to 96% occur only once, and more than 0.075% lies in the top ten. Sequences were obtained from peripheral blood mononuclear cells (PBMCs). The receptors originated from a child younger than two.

The CDR3 sequence: CASSPFRGNEQFF. For the CDR3, the DNA is TGTGCCAGCAGCCCATTTAGAGGCAATGAGCAGTTCTTC. V and J are TRBV9 and TRBJ2-1, with D uncertain. Trimming removed 4 bases at V and 6 bases at J, with 11 bases between. CDR3 length equals 13 residues. Per germline, CDR1 SGDLS and CDR2 YYNGEE.

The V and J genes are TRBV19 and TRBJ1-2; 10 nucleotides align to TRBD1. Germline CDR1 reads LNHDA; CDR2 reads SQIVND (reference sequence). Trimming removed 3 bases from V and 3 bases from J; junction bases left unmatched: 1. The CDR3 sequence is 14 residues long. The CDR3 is CASSMGTGDYGYTF. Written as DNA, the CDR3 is TGTGCCAGTAGTATGGGGACAGGGGACTATGGCTACACCTTC.

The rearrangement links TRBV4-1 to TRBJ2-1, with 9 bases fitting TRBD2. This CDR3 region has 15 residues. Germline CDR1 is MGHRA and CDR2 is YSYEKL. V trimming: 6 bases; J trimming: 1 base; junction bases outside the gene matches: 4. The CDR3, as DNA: TGCGCCAGCAGGCCTACTAGCGGGTCCTACAATGAGCAGTTCTTC. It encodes CASRPTSGSYNEQFF.

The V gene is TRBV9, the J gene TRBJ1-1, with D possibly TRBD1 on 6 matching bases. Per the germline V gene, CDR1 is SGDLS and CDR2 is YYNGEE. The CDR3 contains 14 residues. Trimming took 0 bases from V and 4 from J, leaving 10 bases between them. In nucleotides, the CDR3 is TGTGCCAGCAGCGTAGGAGTAGGGGGCACTGAAGCTTTCTTT. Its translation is CASSVGVGGTEAFF.

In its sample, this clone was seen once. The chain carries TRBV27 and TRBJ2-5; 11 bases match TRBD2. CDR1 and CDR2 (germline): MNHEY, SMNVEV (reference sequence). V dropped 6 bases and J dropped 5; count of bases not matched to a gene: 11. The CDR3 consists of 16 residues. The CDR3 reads CASSLNSGRAWETQYF. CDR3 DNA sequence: TGTGCCAGCAGCCTTAATAGCGGGAGGGCCTGGGAGACCCAGTACTTC.

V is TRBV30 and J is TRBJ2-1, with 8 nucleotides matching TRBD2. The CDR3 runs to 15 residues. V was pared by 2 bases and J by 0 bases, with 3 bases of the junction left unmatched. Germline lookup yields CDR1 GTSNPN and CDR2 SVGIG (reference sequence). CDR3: CAWSTGTSSYNEQFF. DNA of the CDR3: TGTGCCTGGAGTACCGGGACTAGCTCCTACAATGAGCAGTTCTTC.

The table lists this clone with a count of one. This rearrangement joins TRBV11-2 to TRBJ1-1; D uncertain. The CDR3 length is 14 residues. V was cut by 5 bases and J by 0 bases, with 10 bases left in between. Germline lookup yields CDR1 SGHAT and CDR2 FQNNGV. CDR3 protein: CASSQQYLNTEAFF. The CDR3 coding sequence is TGTGCCAGCAGCCAACAATACCTGAACACTGAAGCTTTCTTT.

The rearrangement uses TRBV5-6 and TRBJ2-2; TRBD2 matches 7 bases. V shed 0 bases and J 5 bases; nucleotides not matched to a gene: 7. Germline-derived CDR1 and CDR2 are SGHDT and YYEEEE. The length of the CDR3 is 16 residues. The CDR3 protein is CASSLEAGDWTGELFF. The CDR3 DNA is TGTGCCAGCAGCTTGGAGGCGGGAGACTGGACCGGGGAGCTGTTTTTT. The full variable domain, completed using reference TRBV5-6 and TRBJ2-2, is DAGVTQSPTHLIKTRGQQVTLRCSPKSGHDTVSWYQQALGQGPQFIFQYYEEEERQRGNFPDRFSGHQFPNYSSELNVNALLLGDSALYLCASSLEAGDWTGELFFGEGSRLTVL.

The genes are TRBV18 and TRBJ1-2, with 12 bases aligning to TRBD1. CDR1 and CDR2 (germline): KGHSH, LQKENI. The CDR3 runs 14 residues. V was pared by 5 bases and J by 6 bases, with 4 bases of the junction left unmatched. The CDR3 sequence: CASSSGQGADGYTF. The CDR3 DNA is TGTGCCAGCTCATCGGGACAGGGGGCTGATGGCTACACCTTC.

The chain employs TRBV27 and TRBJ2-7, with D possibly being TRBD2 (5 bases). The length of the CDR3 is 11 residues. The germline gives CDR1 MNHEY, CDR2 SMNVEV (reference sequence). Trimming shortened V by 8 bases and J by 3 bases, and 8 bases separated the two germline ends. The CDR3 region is CASGRVYEQYF. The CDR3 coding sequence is TGTGCCAGCGGGAGAGTCTACGAGCAGTACTTC.

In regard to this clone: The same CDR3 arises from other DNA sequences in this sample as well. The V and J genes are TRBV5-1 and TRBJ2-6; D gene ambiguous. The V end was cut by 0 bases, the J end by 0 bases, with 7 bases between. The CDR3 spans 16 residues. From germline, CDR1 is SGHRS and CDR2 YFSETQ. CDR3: CASSLDAPSGANVLTF. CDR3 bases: TGCGCCAGCAGCTTGGACGCCCCCTCTGGGGCCAACGTCCTGACTTTC.

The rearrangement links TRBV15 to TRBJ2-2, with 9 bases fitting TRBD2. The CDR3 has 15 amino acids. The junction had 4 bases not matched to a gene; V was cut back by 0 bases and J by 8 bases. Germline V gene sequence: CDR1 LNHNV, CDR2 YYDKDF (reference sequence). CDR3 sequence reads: CATSRDRLAGGELFF. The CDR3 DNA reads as TGTGCCACCAGCAGAGATCGCCTAGCGGGAGGGGAGCTGTTTTTT.

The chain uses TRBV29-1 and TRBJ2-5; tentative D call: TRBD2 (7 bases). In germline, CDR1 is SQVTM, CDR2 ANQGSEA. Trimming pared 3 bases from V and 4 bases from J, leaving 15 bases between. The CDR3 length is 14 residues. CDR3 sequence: CSVDRGASPETQYF. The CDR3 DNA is TGCAGCGTTGACCGGGGGGCGAGTCCAGAGACCCAGTACTTC.

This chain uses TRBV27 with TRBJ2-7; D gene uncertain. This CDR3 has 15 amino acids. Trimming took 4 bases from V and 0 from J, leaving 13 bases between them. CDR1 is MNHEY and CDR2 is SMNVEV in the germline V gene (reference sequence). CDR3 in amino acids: CASSSLTSTSYEQYF. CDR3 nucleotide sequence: TGTGCCAGCAGTTCCCTCACTTCCACCTCCTACGAGCAGTACTTC.

CDR3 loop: CASSLDRGEQYF. The CDR3 nucleotides read TGTGCCAGCAGCTTAGACAGGGGCGAGCAGTACTTC. V gene TRBV11-2 combines with J gene TRBJ2-7; D is perhaps TRBD1 (6 bases). V shed 0 bases and J shed 6 bases, with 6 bases lying between them. The CDR3 loop spans 12 amino acids. Per germline, CDR1 SGHAT and CDR2 FQNNGV.

The CDR3 sequence is CAWSVGDPYEQYF. The CDR3 DNA reads TGTGCCTGGAGTGTAGGGGATCCCTACGAGCAGTACTTC. This rearrangement joins TRBV30 to TRBJ2-7; a weak D match, TRBD1 (5 bases). Looked up from germline, CDR1 is GTSNPN and CDR2 is SVGIG (reference sequence). This CDR3 has 13 amino acids. Trimming left V 0 bases short and J 2 bases short, with 8 bases between.

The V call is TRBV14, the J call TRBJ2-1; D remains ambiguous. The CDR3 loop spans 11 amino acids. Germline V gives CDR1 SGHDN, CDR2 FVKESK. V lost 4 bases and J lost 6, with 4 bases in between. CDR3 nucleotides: TGTGCCAGCAGCCGGATCAATGAGCAGTTCTTC. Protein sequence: CASSRINEQFF.

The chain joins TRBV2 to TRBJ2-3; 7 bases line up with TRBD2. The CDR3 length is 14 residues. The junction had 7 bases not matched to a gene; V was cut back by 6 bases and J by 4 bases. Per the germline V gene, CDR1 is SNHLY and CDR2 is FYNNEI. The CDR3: CASRRTRGADTQYF. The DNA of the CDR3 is TGTGCCAGCAGGCGGACTAGGGGAGCAGATACGCAGTATTTT.

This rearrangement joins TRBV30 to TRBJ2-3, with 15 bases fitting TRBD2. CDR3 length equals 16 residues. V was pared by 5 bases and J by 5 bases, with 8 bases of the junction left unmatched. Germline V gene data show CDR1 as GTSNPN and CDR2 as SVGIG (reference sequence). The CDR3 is CAWAPGLAGGRDTQYF. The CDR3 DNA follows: TGTGCCTGGGCCCCGGGACTAGCGGGAGGTAGAGATACGCAGTATTTT.

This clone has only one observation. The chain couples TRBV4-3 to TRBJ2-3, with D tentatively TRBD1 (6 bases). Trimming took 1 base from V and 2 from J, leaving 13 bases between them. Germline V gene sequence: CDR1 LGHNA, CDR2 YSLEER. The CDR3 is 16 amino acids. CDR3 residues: CASSQVGWGLTDTQYF. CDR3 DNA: TGCGCCAGCAGCCAAGTCGGGTGGGGGCTCACAGATACGCAGTATTTT.

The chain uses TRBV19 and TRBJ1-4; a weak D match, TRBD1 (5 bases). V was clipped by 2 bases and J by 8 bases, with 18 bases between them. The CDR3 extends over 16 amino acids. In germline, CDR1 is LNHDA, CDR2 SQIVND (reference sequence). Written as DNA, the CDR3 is TGTGCCAGTAGTATACGCAGGCGAGGGGTAGGAGAAAAACTGTTTTTT. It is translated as CASSIRRRGVGEKLFF.